Listed here are 19 T cell receptor beta chains from one sample, sequenced in a study of long-term antiretroviral therapy in people with HIV. Investigators performed immunoSEQ version v3.0 at survey level. The data were produced by immunoSEQ multiplex PCR, yet TCRdb's version contains in-frame clones alone and is incomplete. The sample includes approximately 24,000 clones, 65% to 85% seen only once; the top ten take approximately 10%. This specimen consisted of unsorted PBMCs, obtained 2.1 years after starting antiretroviral therapy. Source of these receptors: a man aged 25-45 years with HIV.

This clone was detected only a few times. This sequence joins TRBV5-1 and TRBJ2-7; 8 bases agree with TRBD2. In germline, CDR1 is SGHRS, CDR2 YFSETQ. The V gene end was trimmed by 4 bases and the J gene end by 0 bases; junction bases not matched to a gene: 3. The length of the CDR3 is 14 residues. CDR3 protein: CASSGSGASYEQYF. CDR3 bases: TGCGCCAGCAGCGGTAGCGGGGCCTCCTACGAGCAGTACTTC.

The chain joins TRBV4-2 to TRBJ1-5; D remains ambiguous. Germline values: CDR1 LGHNA, CDR2 YNFKEQ. This CDR3 region has 15 residues. With 1 base removed from V and 3 bases from J, the gap between germline ends came to 10 bases. The CDR3 bases are TGTGCCAGCAGCCAAGGTAGGGCAGACAATCAGCCCCAGCATTTT. Translating it yields CASSQGRADNQPQHF.

CDR3 in DNA: TGTGCCATCCGTAGCGGGCTCGTCACAGATACGCAGTATTTT. Translation: CAIRSGLVTDTQYF. V gene TRBV10-3 combines with J gene TRBJ2-3; 7 bases map to TRBD2. Per the germline V gene, CDR1 is ENHRY and CDR2 is SYGVKD. The CDR3 loop spans 14 amino acids. V lost 8 bases, J lost 2 bases, and 7 bases stayed unmatched.

The chain couples TRBV11-3 to TRBJ2-3; D is undetermined. Trimming cost V 4 bases and J 8 bases, with 13 bases left between them. Germline-derived CDR1 and CDR2 are SGHNT and YENEEA. The CDR3 runs to 13 residues. DNA for the CDR3: TGTGCCAGCAGCTGGACCAGGTTCGGTACGCAGTATTTT. This encodes CASSWTRFGTQYF.

The chain has TRBV5-1 and TRBJ2-3; a weak D match, TRBD1 (5 bases). There are 14 residues in the CDR3. The germline CDR1 and CDR2 sequences are SGHRS and YFSETQ. Trimming pared 4 bases from V and 6 bases from J, leaving 15 bases between. In nucleotides, the CDR3 is TGCGCCAGCAGCCTGAGCCCGAAGGGGGATACGCAGTATTTT. This gives the protein CASSLSPKGDTQYF.

V gene TRBV29-1 combines with J gene TRBJ2-1; maybe TRBD1 (6 bases). The CDR3 length is 15 residues. Germline values: CDR1 SQVTM, CDR2 ANQGSEA. The ends were cut back, 6 bases at V and 0 bases at J, with 15 bases in the middle. The CDR3 is CSVPDSWGSYNEQFF. In nucleotides, the CDR3 is TGCAGCGTGCCGGACAGCTGGGGCTCCTACAATGAGCAGTTCTTC.

The sample holds one count of this clone. This chain links TRBV6-4 with TRBJ2-2; TRBD1 might be the D (5 bases). Germline CDR1 and CDR2: MRHNA and SNTAGT. The CDR3 totals 14 residues. V lost 2 bases, J lost 6 bases, and 10 bases lay in between. The CDR3 reads CASSDGADPGELFF. Here the CDR3 DNA reads TGTGCCAGCAGTGACGGGGCAGACCCCGGGGAGCTGTTTTTT.

The rearrangement uses TRBV5-1 and TRBJ2-1; 8 nucleotides line up with TRBD1. Looked up from germline, CDR1 is SGHRS and CDR2 is YFSETQ. CDR3 length: 15 amino acids. The V segment lost 4 bases and the J segment 2 bases; nucleotides outside the gene matches: 5. DNA for the CDR3: TGCGCCAGCAGCGCCCGACAGGGGACCTACAATGAGCAGTTCTTC. Translation: CASSARQGTYNEQFF. The full variable domain, in which reference TRBV5-1 and TRBJ2-1 provide the parts outside the CDR3, is KAGVTQTPRYLIKTRGQQVTLSCSPISGHRSVSWYQQTPGQGLQFLFEYFSETQRNKGNFPGRFSGRQFSNSRSEMNVSTLELGDSALYLCASSARQGTYNEQFFGPGTRLTVL.

The chain is built from TRBV7-6 and TRBJ1-6; D gene ambiguous. The CDR3 length is 21 residues. Trimming removed 1 base from V and 0 bases from J, with 22 bases in between. CDR1 is SGHVS, CDR2 FNYEAQ, per germline. The CDR3 DNA sequence: TGTGCCAGCAGCTTAGACCCGGGCCATAGAGGCGCGAGCTCCTATAATTCACCCCTCCACTTT. This codes for CASSLDPGHRGASSYNSPLHF.

The rearrangement uses TRBV10-3 and TRBJ2-2; no clear D. V was trimmed by 4 bases and J by 5 bases, leaving 2 bases between them. Looked up from germline, CDR1 is ENHRY and CDR2 is SYGVKD. The CDR3 has 11 amino acids. This CDR3 is CAISVTGELFF. The CDR3 coding sequence is TGTGCCATCAGTGTAACCGGGGAGCTGTTTTTT.

The chain joins TRBV27 to TRBJ2-6, with D tentatively TRBD1 (5 bases). The CDR3 loop spans 17 amino acids. V shed 3 bases and J shed 4 bases, with 16 bases lying between them. Germline CDR1 and CDR2: MNHEY and SMNVEV (reference sequence). CDR3 amino acids: CASSLSDTMGGANVLTF. In DNA form, the CDR3 reads TGTGCCAGCAGTTTGTCGGACACCATGGGGGGGGCCAACGTCCTGACTTTC.

This sequence joins TRBV2 and TRBJ2-3; D is ambiguous. This CDR3 has 15 amino acids. In germline, CDR1 is SNHLY, CDR2 FYNNEI. V was clipped by 6 bases and J by 0 bases, with 13 bases between them. CDR3 region: CASRGRLTSTDTQYF. In DNA, the CDR3 is TGTGCCAGCAGGGGAAGGCTAACTAGCACAGATACGCAGTATTTT.

This sequence joins TRBV10-2 and TRBJ1-5; maybe TRBD1 (5 bases). The V and J ends lost 5 bases and 2 bases respectively, with 19 bases between them. This CDR3 has 17 residues. Germline-derived CDR1 and CDR2 are WSHSY and SAAADI. The CDR3 DNA reads as TGCGCCAGCAGTTTGGGACGGGTTGGTAATGGCAATCAGCCCCAGCATTTT. It codes for CASSLGRVGNGNQPQHF.

The chain is built from TRBV7-9 and TRBJ2-3; D might be TRBD2 (5 bases). V was cut by 8 bases and J by 2 bases, with 14 bases left in between. Germline assignment: CDR1 SEHNR and CDR2 FQNEAQ (reference sequence). This CDR3 is 14 amino acids long. CDR3 sequence reads: CASRRLGDTDTQYF. The DNA for the CDR3 is TGTGCCAGCCGGAGGTTGGGCGACACAGATACGCAGTATTTT.

The chain carries TRBV19 and TRBJ2-7; 12 nucleotides agree with TRBD2. The germline V gene encodes CDR1 LNHDA and CDR2 SQIVND (reference sequence). The J segment lost 1 base and the V segment lost 4 bases, leaving 11 bases of the junction unmatched. CDR3 length: 18 amino acids. The CDR3 DNA sequence: TGTGCCAGTAGTAGAGGGACTAGCGGGTTCGGTGGGTCCTACGAGCAGTACTTC. Translating gives CASSRGTSGFGGSYEQYF. Full variable domain (outside the CDR3, taken from reference TRBV19 and TRBJ2-7): DGGITQSPKYLFRKEGQNVTLSCEQNLNHDAMYWYRQDPGQGLRLIYYSQIVNDFQKGDIAEGYSVSREKKESFPLTVTSAQKNPTAFYLCASSRGTSGFGGSYEQYFGPGTRLTVT.

This chain uses TRBV5-1 with TRBJ2-5; 12 bases match TRBD2. There are 18 residues in the CDR3. Trimming removed 4 bases from V and 2 bases from J; junction bases left unmatched: 12. Per germline, CDR1 SGHRS and CDR2 YFSETQ. The CDR3 DNA reads TGCGCCAGCAGCGGGACAGCTCCGGGACTAGCGGGTCAAGAGACCCAGTACTTC. It translates to CASSGTAPGLAGQETQYF.

V gene TRBV9 combines with J gene TRBJ2-5, with 8 bases fitting TRBD1. Germline CDR1 reads SGDLS; CDR2 reads YYNGEE. V shed 6 bases, J shed 1 base, and the junction held 8 bases outside the gene matches. This CDR3 contains 15 residues. In nucleotides, the CDR3 is TGTGCCAGCACGGAGGGCAGGGGGCTCCAAGAGACCCAGTACTTC. Translating it yields CASTEGRGLQETQYF.

This chain joins TRBV14 and TRBJ1-2; no firm D call. The germline V gene encodes CDR1 SGHDN and CDR2 FVKESK. V lost 1 base and J lost 8, with 11 bases in between. The CDR3 extends over 13 amino acids. The DNA for the CDR3 is TGTGCCAGCAGCCAAGTAAGCACAGCGGGCTACACCTTC. Its protein is CASSQVSTAGYTF. The full variable domain, its missing parts supplied by reference TRBV14 and TRBJ1-2, is EAGVTQFPSHSVIEKGQTVTLRCDPISGHDNLYWYRRVMGKEIKFLLHFVKESKQDESGMPNNRFLAERTGGTYSTLKVQPAELEDSGVYFCASSQVSTAGYTFGSGTRLTVV.

The chain links TRBV4-2 to TRBJ2-1; TRBD2 matches 7 bases. Germline CDR1 and CDR2: LGHNA and YNFKEQ. Trimming cost V 3 bases and J 7 bases; bases outside gene matches: 6. The CDR3 length is 14 residues. CDR3 protein: CASSQSRLANEQFF. In DNA, the CDR3 is TGTGCCAGCAGCCAGAGCAGACTAGCAAATGAGCAGTTCTTC.